One and the same sample provided the 2 T cell receptor beta chains below, sequenced in a study of shared clonotypes between healthy human individuals. The naive CD8 subset, CD45RO-negative cells positively selected for CCR7, excluded terminally differentiated effector memory CD45RA+ cells. Sequencing used immunoSEQ multiplex PCR; TCRdb keeps in-frame clones, though not all of them. The sample records around 1.9 million clones, about 92% being singletons. The sequenced sample was naive CD8+ T cells from PBMCs. The receptors here all came from a man in his late teens or twenties in good health. Some clones in this sample may be carry-over from other donors' samples.

For the CDR3, the DNA is TGTGCCAGCACCACCGGGACAGGGAATGAAAAACTGTTTTTT. Residues: CASTTGTGNEKLFF. This chain connects TRBV27 to TRBJ1-4; 9 nucleotides match TRBD1. The CDR3 covers 14 residues. Germline CDR1 is MNHEY and CDR2 is SMNVEV (reference sequence). J gave up 5 bases and V 7 bases, and 5 bases lay outside the gene matches.

The rearrangement links TRBV6-1 to TRBJ2-1; 10 positions match TRBD2. Losses at the gene ends were 3 bases for V and 3 bases for J; bases not matched to a gene: 5. Germline V gives CDR1 MNHNS, CDR2 SASEGT. The CDR3 loop spans 16 amino acids. The chain's CDR3 is CASSEGTSAFYNEQFF. The CDR3 nucleotides are TGTGCCAGCAGTGAGGGGACTAGCGCTTTCTACAATGAGCAGTTCTTC.